One sample yielded the 27 T cell receptor beta chains listed below, sequenced in a study of T-cell reconstitution after alpha-beta-depleted transplantation in children. The library targeted TCRbeta and was prepared with unique molecular identifiers. TCRdb fed the PCR reads into MiXCR, producing one record per CDR3 protein. The sample contains a few hundred thousand distinct CDR3 sequences, around a tenth of which appear only once. Sample: PBMCs, taken before TCRalphabeta/CD19-depleted stem cell transplant. Receptors were obtained from a boy in the first two years of life with acute myeloid leukemia, due to receive a stem cell transplant.

This clonotype was counted at least ten times. The rearrangement links TRBV29-1 to TRBJ2-7; D perhaps matches TRBD1 (7 bases). V was cut by 6 bases and J by 7 bases, with 19 bases left in between. The CDR3 is 13 residues long. In germline, CDR1 is SQVTM, CDR2 ANQGSEA. The CDR3 DNA is TGCAGCGTGGGAGGACAGGCCTTAGGGGAGCAGTACTTC. The encoded protein is CSVGGQALGEQYF.

This clonotype was counted at least ten times. V is TRBV28 and J is TRBJ1-2, with 10 bases that match TRBD1. Per germline, CDR1 MDHEN and CDR2 SYDVKM. The CDR3 totals 14 residues. V lost 4 bases to trimming and J lost 5 bases; unmatched junction nucleotides: 4. CDR3 DNA sequence: TGTGCCAGCAGTTGGGGGACAGGGGAGTATGGCTACACCTTC. As protein: CASSWGTGEYGYTF.

This clonotype was observed many times. This sequence joins TRBV5-1 and TRBJ2-7; D is undetermined. V was cut by 1 base and J by 4 bases, with 12 bases left in between. This CDR3 has 14 residues. Germline V gene data show CDR1 as SGHRS and CDR2 as YFSETQ. The CDR3 DNA is TGCGCCAGCAGCTTGAATTCAGACAATTACGAGCAGTACTTC. This codes for CASSLNSDNYEQYF.

This clonotype was seen a handful of times. The chain couples TRBV5-5 to TRBJ1-5; 7 positions match TRBD1. The CDR3 totals 16 residues. With V trimmed by 4 bases and J by 4 bases, 11 bases remained unmatched. CDR1 is SGHKS, CDR2 YYEKEE, per germline (reference sequence). For the CDR3, the DNA is TGTGCCAGCAGCCCGAGAACAACAGGGGATAATCAGCCCCAGCATTTT. Translating gives CASSPRTTGDNQPQHF.

The genes are TRBV7-9 and TRBJ2-7, with D possibly matching TRBD2 (5 bases). The CDR3 length is 15 residues. Germline lookup yields CDR1 SEHNR and CDR2 FQNEAQ (reference sequence). V dropped 0 bases and J dropped 2 bases, with 11 bases sitting between them. The CDR3, as DNA: TGTGCCAGCAGCTTAGCGGCGGGCAGGACCTACGAGCAGTACTTC. It yields the protein CASSLAAGRTYEQYF.

In this sample, this clonotype turned up a few times. The rearrangement uses TRBV12-3 or TRBV12-4 and TRBJ2-3; 8 bases are shared with TRBD2. CDR3 length: 13 residues. J gave up 1 base and V 10 bases, and 4 bases lay outside the gene matches. CDR3 coding DNA: TGTGCCAACGGACTAGCTGGCACAGATACGCAGTATTTT. Its translation is CANGLAGTDTQYF.

The sample holds a few counts of this clonotype. The rearrangement uses TRBV20-1 and TRBJ2-7, with D possibly being TRBD2 (5 bases). This CDR3 comprises 14 residues. V lost 3 bases and J 3 bases, leaving 15 bases between the germline ends. Looked up from germline, CDR1 is DFQATT and CDR2 is SNEGSKA (reference sequence). CDR3 sequence: CSARAFGVGYEQYF. The CDR3 DNA sequence: TGCAGTGCTAGGGCCTTCGGGGTGGGCTACGAGCAGTACTTC.

The table lists this clonotype with many counts. Mismatch with germline at one junction end may stem from a read error. The V gene is TRBV29-1, the J gene TRBJ2-7; 8 bases line up with TRBD2. The CDR3 is 12 amino acids. Germline values: CDR1 SQVTM, CDR2 ANQGSEA. The DNA of the CDR3 is TGCAGCGTTGAAATGGCCAGCGGGAGTCCCTCCTTC. This encodes CSVEMASGSPSF.

This clonotype was counted ten times or more. The chain is built from TRBV29-1 and TRBJ2-3; D is uncertain. There are 13 residues in the CDR3. V lost 4 bases to trimming and J lost 6 bases, with 14 bases between them. Germline CDR1 reads SQVTM; CDR2 reads ANQGSEA. In DNA, the CDR3 is TGCAGCGTTGCCAGACACCTTACGGATACGCAGTATTTT. Translating gives CSVARHLTDTQYF.

The sample holds a few counts of this clonotype. The gene calls are TRBV6-5 and TRBJ1-6; 10 bases agree with TRBD1. The V gene's germline CDR1 is MNHEY and CDR2 SVGAGI. Trimming cost V 2 bases and J 6 bases; bases outside gene matches: 4. The CDR3 totals 16 residues. CDR3 DNA sequence: TGTGCCAGCAGTTACAATCGGGACAGGGGTAATTCACCCCTCCACTTT. Protein sequence: CASSYNRDRGNSPLHF.

The chain couples TRBV20-1 to TRBJ2-7, with 8 bases lining up with TRBD2. With 2 bases clipped from V and 3 bases from J, the junction kept 15 bases outside the gene matches. The CDR3 has 17 amino acids. The germline V gene encodes CDR1 DFQATT and CDR2 SNEGSKA (reference sequence). The CDR3 DNA sequence: TGCAGTGCTAGACCCCCGATCGGGCTAGCGGGTTTCTACGAGCAGTACTTC. It specifies CSARPPIGLAGFYEQYF.

The rearrangement uses TRBV29-1 and TRBJ2-4; D is unclear. This CDR3 has 13 residues. Per the germline V gene, CDR1 is SQVTM and CDR2 is ANQGSEA. The ends were cut back, 3 bases at V and 2 bases at J, with 8 bases in the middle. In nucleotides, the CDR3 is TGCAGCGTTGAGCTGGGAACCAAAAACATTCAGTACTTC. This sequence encodes CSVELGTKNIQYF.

This clonotype was found many times. This chain links TRBV10-3 with TRBJ2-3; D not resolved. The CDR3 sequence is 11 residues long. V lost 10 bases, J lost 1 base, and 6 bases lay in between. CDR1 and CDR2 from the germline V gene are ENHRY and SYGVKD. This chain's CDR3 is CASLGTDTQYF. The CDR3, as DNA: TGTGCCAGCCTAGGCACAGATACGCAGTATTTT.

This clonotype has at least ten counts. The chain uses TRBV5-1 and TRBJ2-2; 8 bases fit TRBD1. The CDR3 runs to 17 residues. Trimming removed 0 bases from V and 4 bases from J; junction bases left unmatched: 8. CDR1 and CDR2 from the germline V gene are SGHRS and YFSETQ. CDR3 amino acids: CASSLARDRGSTGELFF. DNA of the CDR3: TGCGCCAGCAGCTTGGCCAGAGACAGGGGATCCACCGGGGAGCTGTTTTTT. The full variable domain, completed using reference TRBV5-1 and TRBJ2-2, is KAGVTQTPRYLIKTRGQQVTLSCSPISGHRSVSWYQQTPGQGLQFLFEYFSETQRNKGNFPGRFSGRQFSNSRSEMNVSTLELGDSALYLCASSLARDRGSTGELFFGEGSRLTVL.

This clonotype was detected ten times or more. The gene calls are TRBV29-1 and TRBJ2-3; maybe TRBD1 (5 bases). CDR1 is SQVTM, CDR2 ANQGSEA, per germline. The CDR3 runs to 15 residues. The ends were cut back, 0 bases at V and 1 base at J, with 11 bases in the middle. The CDR3 region has the DNA TGCAGCGTTGAAGATCCTCCGACAGGCACAGATACGCAGTATTTT. This translates into CSVEDPPTGTDTQYF.

This clonotype was detected a few times. The chain recombines TRBV5-5 with TRBJ2-2; 9 bases are shared with TRBD2. There are 15 residues in the CDR3. V lost 7 bases, J lost 1 base, and 5 bases stayed unmatched. Germline V gene sequence: CDR1 SGHKS, CDR2 YYEKEE (reference sequence). The CDR3 sequence is CASGYSGGNTGELFF. The CDR3 region has the DNA TGTGCCAGCGGGTATAGCGGGGGGAACACCGGGGAGCTGTTTTTT.

In this sample, this clonotype turned up many times. The V call is TRBV20-1, the J call TRBJ2-7; 7 positions agree with TRBD2. J was trimmed by 3 bases and V by 3 bases; bases with no gene match: 5. CDR3 length equals 13 residues. Germline-derived CDR1 and CDR2 are DFQATT and SNEGSKA (reference sequence). The CDR3 loop reads CSASSSGFYEQYF. CDR3 nucleotide sequence: TGCAGTGCTAGTTCTAGCGGATTCTACGAGCAGTACTTC.

The chain carries TRBV10-3 and TRBJ1-1; D uncertain. Germline V gene sequence: CDR1 ENHRY, CDR2 SYGVKD. The CDR3 runs 15 residues. Deletions cut 2 bases from V and 5 bases from J, with 15 bases between. CDR3 DNA sequence: TGTGCCATCAGTGAGGAGCGGGCCCGTGGGACTGAAGCTTTCTTT. Protein product: CAISEERARGTEAFF.

This chain links TRBV19 with TRBJ1-5; perhaps TRBD1 as D (5 bases). This CDR3 is built from 15 residues. From germline, CDR1 is LNHDA and CDR2 SQIVND (reference sequence). V was pared by 6 bases and J by 4 bases, with 16 bases between. DNA for the CDR3: TGTGCCAGTAGCACTCCGGGACTCCTTAATCAGCCCCAGCATTTT. Encoded protein: CASSTPGLLNQPQHF.

This clonotype was counted ten times or more. J is TRBJ2-3 and V is TRBV4-3; tentatively, D is TRBD1 (5 bases). CDR1 is LGHNA, CDR2 YSLEER, per germline. V was shortened by 4 bases and J by 3 bases, with 20 bases between the two germline ends. This CDR3 spans 17 amino acids. The CDR3 loop reads CASSRILNGAATDTQYF. In DNA form, the CDR3 reads TGCGCCAGCAGCCGGATTCTCAATGGGGCAGCTACAGATACGCAGTATTTT.

The chain carries TRBV28 and TRBJ1-6; TRBD1 matches at 9 bases. The germline V gene encodes CDR1 MDHEN and CDR2 SYDVKM. The CDR3 has 15 amino acids. Trimming cost V 5 bases and J 10 bases; bases outside gene matches: 9. The CDR3 region has the DNA TGTGCCAGCAGTGAACAGGGGGCAGGCTCGTCACCCCTCCACTTT. This translates into CASSEQGAGSSPLHF.

The chain couples TRBV20-1 to TRBJ2-5; TRBD2 is a possible D gene (5 bases). Trimming cost V 7 bases and J 1 base, with 13 bases left between them. Germline-derived CDR1 and CDR2 are DFQATT and SNEGSKA (reference sequence). The CDR3 spans 13 residues. CDR3 sequence: CSVTRAAQETQYF. CDR3 nucleotide sequence: TGCAGTGTTACGCGGGCAGCCCAAGAGACCCAGTACTTC.

The chain is built from TRBV5-1 and TRBJ1-4; 7 positions agree with TRBD1. Germline V gives CDR1 SGHRS, CDR2 YFSETQ. V shed 4 bases, J shed 0 bases, and the junction held 6 bases outside the gene matches. This CDR3 is 16 amino acids long. CDR3 bases: TGCGCCAGCAGCCCGACAGGGAGATCAACTAATGAAAAACTGTTTTTT. Protein sequence: CASSPTGRSTNEKLFF.

In this sample, this clonotype turned up many times. This chain joins TRBV15 and TRBJ2-7, with D possibly matching TRBD1 (7 bases). Germline V lookup: CDR1 LNHNV, CDR2 YYDKDF (reference sequence). V gave up 6 bases and J gave up 1 base, with 16 bases separating them. This CDR3 has 15 residues. The CDR3 sequence: CATSLSAGGSYEQYF. In nucleotides, the CDR3 is TGTGCCACCAGTCTATCGGCAGGGGGGTCCTACGAGCAGTACTTC. The variable domain in full, completed from reference TRBV15 and TRBJ2-7, reads DAMVIQNPRYQVTQFGKPVTLSCSQTLNHNVMYWYQQKSSQAPKLLFHYYDKDFNNEADTPDNFQSRRPNTSFCFLDIRSPGLGDTAMYLCATSLSAGGSYEQYFGPGTRLTVT.

This clonotype was seen more than once but under ten times. The chain links TRBV6-1 to TRBJ2-1; 11 bases map to TRBD2. The V and J ends lost 6 bases and 5 bases, in that order; junction bases with no gene match: 9. Germline CDR1 and CDR2: MNHNS and SASEGT. The CDR3 spans 16 residues. CDR3 nucleotides: TGTGCCAGCAGCCCTAGGGGTAGCGGGGGGGACAATGAGCAGTTCTTC. This translates into CASSPRGSGGDNEQFF.

Ten or more counts support this clonotype. This sequence joins TRBV12-1 and TRBJ2-5; the table's D call, TRBD1, has no DNA check behind it. TRBV12-1 is classified as a pseudogene. The CDR3 contains 15 residues. The CDR3 here is CASSQRQGVQETQYF. In nucleotides, the CDR3 is TGTGCCAGCAGCCAGCGTCAGGGGGTACAAGAGACCCAGTACTTC.

This clonotype has ten or more counts. V is TRBV20-1 and J is TRBJ2-3, with 8 bases fitting TRBD2. Germline CDR1 DFQATT, CDR2 SNEGSKA (reference sequence). The junction had 3 bases not matched to a gene; V was cut back by 3 bases and J by 1 base. The CDR3 has 14 amino acids. The CDR3 protein is CSASGRGGTDTQYF. The CDR3 DNA reads as TGCAGTGCTAGCGGGAGGGGAGGCACAGATACGCAGTATTTT.